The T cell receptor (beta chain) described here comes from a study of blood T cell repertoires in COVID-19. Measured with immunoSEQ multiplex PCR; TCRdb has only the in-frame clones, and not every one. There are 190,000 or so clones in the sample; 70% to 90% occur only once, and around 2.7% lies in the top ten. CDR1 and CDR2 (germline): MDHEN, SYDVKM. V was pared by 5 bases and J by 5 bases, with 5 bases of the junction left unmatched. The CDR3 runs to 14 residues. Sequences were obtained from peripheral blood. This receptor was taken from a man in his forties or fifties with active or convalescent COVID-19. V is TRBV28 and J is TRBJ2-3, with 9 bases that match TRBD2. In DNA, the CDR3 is TGTGCCAGCAGTGGGGGACTAGCTCTAGATACGCAGTATTTT. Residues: CASSGGLALDTQYF. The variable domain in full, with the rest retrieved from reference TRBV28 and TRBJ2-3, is DVKVTQSSRYLVKRTGEKVFLECVQDMDHENMFWYRQDPGLGLRLIYFSYDVKMKEKGDIPEGYSVSREKKERFSLILESASTNQTSMYLCASSGGLALDTQYFGPGTRLTVL.